Listed below are T cell receptor beta chains from one sample, sequenced in a study of cytomegalovirus exposure and HLA in healthy donors. The repertoire was sequenced with immunoSEQ multiplex PCR; TCRdb's copy has only in-frame clones and lacks some. This sample's table reports roughly 57,000 clones. Sequencing used PBMCs. The receptors were gathered from a woman aged 30 to 39 in good health and CMV-seropositive. Both conserved end residues are part of each CDR3. A D gene is named only where the DNA matches it firmly.

D: TRBD1; V: TRBV11-2; J: TRBJ1-1; DNA: TGTGCCAGCAGCTGGGGACAGGGAACGACTGAAGCTTTCTTT; CDR3: CASSWGQGTTEAFF
D: TRBD1; V: TRBV4-1; J: TRBJ1-5; DNA: TGCGCCAGCAGCCCAAGGGGGACAGGGGGCCAGCCCCAGCATTTT; CDR3: CASSPRGTGGQPQHF
D: -; V: TRBV6-6; J: TRBJ2-7; DNA: TGTGCCAGCAGTCAAAGCGCCTACGAGCAGTACTTC; CDR3: CASSQSAYEQYF
D: -; V: TRBV27; J: TRBJ2-7; DNA: TGTGCCAGCAGTTTATCGGGGGGGCTCTCCTACGAGCAGTACTTC; CDR3: CASSLSGGLSYEQYF
D: TRBD2; V: TRBV7-6; J: TRBJ2-3; DNA: TGTGCCAGCAGCTTCACGACTAGCGGGGGCACAGATACGCAGTATTTT; CDR3: CASSFTTSGGTDTQYF
D: TRBD2; V: TRBV11-2; J: TRBJ2-7; DNA: TGTGCCAGCAGCTTTAGCGGGAGGGACCACGAGCAGTACTTC; CDR3: CASSFSGRDHEQYF
D: -; V: TRBV29-1; J: TRBJ1-2; DNA: TGCAGCGTTCGGGGTCCGGGTGGCTACACCTTC; CDR3: CSVRGPGGYTF
D: TRBD2; V: TRBV6-1; J: TRBJ2-2; DNA: TGTGCCAGCAGTAATCCCGGGACTATCACCGGGGAGCTGTTTTTT; CDR3: CASSNPGTITGELFF
D: -; V: TRBV6-1; J: TRBJ1-2; DNA: TGTGCCAGCAGACCGGGACAACATAACTATGGCTACACCTTC; CDR3: CASRPGQHNYGYTF
D: -; V: TRBV29-1; J: TRBJ1-1; DNA: TGCAGCTTCTACCGGGGACAACTGAACACTGAAGCTTTCTTT; CDR3: CSFYRGQLNTEAFF
D: TRBD2; V: TRBV6-5; J: TRBJ2-1; DNA: TGTGCCAGCAGCCGGGGACTAGCAGATTACAATGAGCAGTTCTTC; CDR3: CASSRGLADYNEQFF
D: TRBD1; V: TRBV30; J: TRBJ1-3; DNA: TGTGCCTCCTCGGACAGGGGCCTCTCTGGAAACACCATATATTTT; CDR3: CASSDRGLSGNTIYF
D: -; V: TRBV5-4; J: TRBJ2-7; DNA: TGTGCCAGCAGCTTGGACACCTACTACTCCTACGAGCAGTACTTC; CDR3: CASSLDTYYSYEQYF
D: -; V: TRBV30; J: TRBJ1-5; DNA: TGTGCCTGGAGTGTACTAAACGGTCAAAATCAGCCCCAGCATTTT; CDR3: CAWSVLNGQNQPQHF
D: -; V: TRBV29-1; J: TRBJ1-3; DNA: TGCAGCGTTGCAGGTTCCTCTGGAAACACCATATATTTT; CDR3: CSVAGSSGNTIYF
D: TRBD2; V: TRBV9; J: TRBJ2-2; DNA: TGTGCCAGCAGCCCCCGGGGGGTCGAAGTCGGGGAGCTGTTTTTT; CDR3: CASSPRGVEVGELFF
D: -; V: TRBV28; J: TRBJ1-6; DNA: TGTGCCAGCGTAGAGGAGGCATATAATTCACCCCTCCACTTT; CDR3: CASVEEAYNSPLHF
D: TRBD1; V: TRBV6-5; J: TRBJ1-1; DNA: TGTGCCAGCAGTTACTCGGACAGGGGCACTGAAGCTTTCTTT; CDR3: CASSYSDRGTEAFF
D: TRBD1; V: TRBV9; J: TRBJ2-4; DNA: TGTGCCAGCAGCTACGGACAGGGGGACATTCAGTACTTC; CDR3: CASSYGQGDIQYF
D: TRBD1; V: TRBV30; J: TRBJ1-6; DNA: TGTGCCTGGAGTCGGGACAGGGCTAATTCACCCCTACACTTT; CDR3: CAWSRDRANSPLHF
D: -; V: TRBV14; J: TRBJ1-1; DNA: TGTGCCAGCAGCCAACCCACAGGGTGGAACACTGAAGCTTTCTTT; CDR3: CASSQPTGWNTEAFF
D: TRBD1; V: TRBV5-4; J: TRBJ1-2; DNA: TGTGCCAGCAGCTTTGACAGGGCTTCTAACTATGGCTACACCTTC; CDR3: CASSFDRASNYGYTF
D: TRBD1; V: TRBV19; J: TRBJ2-7; DNA: TGTGCCAGTAGCGGGACAGGGGGCTCCTACGAGCAGTACTTC; CDR3: CASSGTGGSYEQYF
D: -; V: TRBV7-8; J: TRBJ2-1; DNA: TGTGCCAGCAGCTCGACTCTAGCCATGCCCTACAATGAGCAGTTCTTC; CDR3: CASSSTLAMPYNEQFF
D: TRBD2; V: TRBV2; J: TRBJ2-1; DNA: TGTGCCAGCAAGGGAGCGGGGGGACCGGACAATGAGCAGTTCTTC; CDR3: CASKGAGGPDNEQFF
D: -; V: TRBV29-1; J: TRBJ1-5; DNA: TGCAGCGTTGAAGACCAGCCCGACAGTCCCCAGCATTTT; CDR3: CSVEDQPDSPQHF